The next 28 T cell receptor beta chains were all read from a single sample in a study of chemoradiotherapy in HPV16-positive cancers. Sequencing was performed with immunoSEQ multiplex PCR; in TCRdb, only in-frame clones are kept and a portion is missing. The repertoire has tens of thousands of clones, 70% to 90% of them found once; the top ten carry around 4.9%. Specimen: blood, collected from a patient who underwent chemoradiotherapy. These receptors all stem from a human donor with HPV-associated anogenital cancer.

The chain has TRBV11-2 and TRBJ1-1; D is undetermined. The V and J ends lost 4 bases and 5 bases respectively, with 14 bases between them. Germline loops: CDR1 SGHAT, CDR2 FQNNGV. This CDR3 contains 14 residues. The CDR3 region has the DNA TGTGCCAGCAGCTCCGACGGGAGTTGGACTGAAGCTTTCTTT. Its protein product is CASSSDGSWTEAFF. The full variable domain, in which reference TRBV11-2 and TRBJ1-1 provide the parts outside the CDR3, is EAGVAQSPRYKIIEKRQSVAFWCNPISGHATLYWYQQILGQGPKLLIQFQNNGVVDDSQLPKDRFSAERLKGVDSTLKIQPAKLEDSAVYLCASSSDGSWTEAFFGQGTRLTVV.

This rearrangement joins TRBV5-1 to TRBJ1-6; D is unresolved. Trimming took off 7 bases at V and 8 bases at J, with 13 bases between the two ends. CDR3 length: 13 residues. Per the germline V gene, CDR1 is SGHRS and CDR2 is YFSETQ. The CDR3 nucleotides read TGCGCCAGCGGATATGGGAAGGATTCACCCCTCCACTTT. This codes for CASGYGKDSPLHF.

J is TRBJ1-1 and V is TRBV7-9; TRBD1 matches at 8 bases. Germline CDR1 SEHNR, CDR2 FQNEAQ (reference sequence). With 4 bases clipped from V and 3 bases from J, the junction kept 7 bases outside the gene matches. This CDR3 is 15 amino acids long. The CDR3 DNA reads as TGTGCCAGCAGCTCCCTGGACAGGGCAGACACTGAAGCTTTCTTT. It specifies CASSSLDRADTEAFF.

V usage is TRBV6-5 and J usage is TRBJ2-3, with 7 bases identical to TRBD1. The CDR3 is made up of 15 amino acids. Germline CDR1 is MNHEY and CDR2 is SVGAGI. V shed 0 bases and J 4 bases; nucleotides not matched to a gene: 4. The CDR3 protein is CASSYSGQISDTQYF. The CDR3 region has the DNA TGTGCCAGCAGTTACTCGGGACAGATTTCAGATACGCAGTATTTT.

There are a few counts of this clone. The chain couples TRBV19 to TRBJ2-5; maybe TRBD2 (8 bases). Trimming cost V 5 bases and J 4 bases, with 17 bases left between them. This CDR3 is 15 amino acids long. Germline values: CDR1 LNHDA, CDR2 SQIVND (reference sequence). For the CDR3, the DNA is TGTGCCAGTAGTTCAGGGGGGCTAGCGGGAGAGACCCAGTACTTC. Translating it yields CASSSGGLAGETQYF.

Here the CDR3 reads CASSLVAGGADTQYF. The CDR3 DNA follows: TGCGCCAGCAGCTTGGTAGCGGGAGGGGCGGATACGCAGTATTTT. This sequence joins TRBV5-1 and TRBJ2-3, with 11 bases that match TRBD2. This CDR3 region has 15 residues. Trimming took 0 bases from V and 6 from J; bases not matched to a gene: 3. The germline gives CDR1 SGHRS, CDR2 YFSETQ.

The chain combines TRBV11-2 with TRBJ2-5, with TRBD2 matching 13 bases. The CDR3 length is 16 residues. The V and J ends lost 5 bases and 9 bases, in that order; junction bases with no gene match: 12. Germline CDR1 reads SGHAT; CDR2 reads FQNNGV. The CDR3 loop is CASSQTSGRPRGAQYF. DNA for the CDR3: TGTGCCAGCAGCCAGACTAGCGGGAGGCCAAGAGGGGCCCAGTACTTC.

The chain has TRBV15 and TRBJ1-1; TRBD1 is a possible D gene (6 bases). Trimming took 0 bases from V and 7 from J, leaving 9 bases between them. The CDR3 consists of 13 residues. CDR1 and CDR2 from the germline V gene are LNHNV and YYDKDF (reference sequence). The DNA for the CDR3 is TGTGCCACCAGCAGAGATCTGACAGGTGAAGCTTTCTTT. It encodes CATSRDLTGEAFF.

The chain employs TRBV6-5 and TRBJ1-2; D uncertain. V was pared by 4 bases and J by 4 bases, with 16 bases between. Per the germline V gene, CDR1 is MNHEY and CDR2 is SVGAGI. The CDR3 is made up of 15 amino acids. The CDR3 DNA reads TGTGCCAGCAGTTCCCGGGCTCCCGGAAGCTATGGCTACACCTTC. This codes for CASSSRAPGSYGYTF.

The chain uses TRBV30 and TRBJ1-1; D is uncertain. Trimming shortened V by 3 bases and J by 1 base, and 3 bases separated the two germline ends. The CDR3 spans 11 residues. The germline gives CDR1 GTSNPN, CDR2 SVGIG (reference sequence). For the CDR3, the DNA is TGTGCCTGGAGGTGGAACACTGAAGCTTTCTTT. Translation: CAWRWNTEAFF.

This chain joins TRBV28 and TRBJ2-2; no reliable D call. The V end lost 1 base, the J end lost 5 bases, and 5 bases lay between the germline ends. Per the germline V gene, CDR1 is MDHEN and CDR2 is SYDVKM. The CDR3 sequence is 13 residues long. In DNA form, the CDR3 reads TGTGCCAGCAGTTTATTCAGAACCGGGGAGCTGTTTTTT. The encoded protein is CASSLFRTGELFF.

The chain is built from TRBV19 and TRBJ1-1; 8 bases are a match to TRBD1. V dropped 1 base and J dropped 6; count of bases not matched to a gene: 4. CDR1 is LNHDA, CDR2 SQIVND, per germline (reference sequence). The CDR3 has 14 residues. The DNA of the CDR3 is TGTGCCAGTAGTATAGGGACAGGGTCGGCTGAAGCTTTCTTT. Residues: CASSIGTGSAEAFF.

The chain joins TRBV6-5 to TRBJ2-5; D is undetermined. V lost 5 bases, J lost 1 base, and 5 bases lay in between. The CDR3 has 12 amino acids. CDR1 is MNHEY, CDR2 SVGAGI, per germline. The DNA for the CDR3 is TGTGCCAGCAGTAACCTCCAAGAGACCCAGTACTTC. Translated: CASSNLQETQYF.

CDR3 region: CASSLDRGNNEQFF. DNA for the CDR3: TGCGCCAGCAGCTTGGATCGGGGGAACAATGAGCAGTTCTTC. V gene TRBV5-1 combines with J gene TRBJ2-1; a possible D gene is TRBD2 (6 bases). CDR1 and CDR2 (germline): SGHRS, YFSETQ. V dropped 0 bases and J dropped 5 bases, with 9 bases sitting between them. This CDR3 has 14 amino acids.

This clone was seen only a few times. V usage is TRBV2 and J usage is TRBJ1-1; D ambiguous. Germline assignment: CDR1 SNHLY and CDR2 FYNNEI. V was shortened by 2 bases and J by 1 base, with 11 bases between the two germline ends. The CDR3 runs 15 residues. The DNA of the CDR3 is TGTGCCAGCAGTGAATTGGGGATCCCGAACACTGAAGCTTTCTTT. This translates into CASSELGIPNTEAFF.

The V and J genes are TRBV5-6 and TRBJ1-5; 8 bases are a match to TRBD1. CDR3 length: 16 amino acids. CDR1 is SGHDT, CDR2 YYEEEE, per germline. V lost 4 bases to trimming and J lost 2 bases; unmatched junction nucleotides: 8. CDR3 region: CASSRRGRVGNQPQHF. In DNA, the CDR3 is TGTGCCAGCAGCCGCAGGGGGCGCGTCGGCAATCAGCCCCAGCATTTT.

The chain links TRBV12-5 to TRBJ2-7; TRBD1 matches at 7 bases. With 5 bases clipped from V and 3 bases from J, the junction kept 4 bases outside the gene matches. The CDR3 loop spans 13 amino acids. The V gene's germline CDR1 is LGHNT and CDR2 FRNRAP. Here the CDR3 reads CASGPTGDYEQYF. The CDR3 region has the DNA TGTGCTAGTGGTCCTACAGGGGACTACGAGCAGTACTTC.

The chain links TRBV5-1 to TRBJ2-3; D gene uncertain. This CDR3 has 13 amino acids. Germline loops: CDR1 SGHRS, CDR2 YFSETQ. With 4 bases removed from V and 4 bases from J, the gap between germline ends came to 10 bases. The CDR3 nucleotides are TGCGCCAGCAGCGGCGCAATTGCAGATACGCAGTATTTT. This sequence encodes CASSGAIADTQYF.

The genes are TRBV5-1 and TRBJ2-1; TRBD2 aligns across 16 bases. The CDR3 runs 18 residues. The trim removed 1 base at V and 7 bases at J, leaving 8 bases unmatched. Per the germline V gene, CDR1 is SGHRS and CDR2 is YFSETQ. CDR3: CASSLRGLAGGPGNEQFF. The CDR3 DNA sequence: TGCGCCAGCAGCTTGAGGGGACTAGCGGGAGGGCCAGGGAATGAGCAGTTCTTC.

The chain carries TRBV30 and TRBJ1-6, with D possibly TRBD1 on 5 matching bases. The germline CDR1 and CDR2 sequences are GTSNPN and SVGIG (reference sequence). The CDR3 runs 17 residues. V lost 1 base and J lost 6, with 19 bases in between. The DNA for the CDR3 is TGTGCCTGGAGTGCTTCCGGCGGGGCGTTTGGTAATTCACCCCTCCACTTT. Translated: CAWSASGGAFGNSPLHF.

The chain employs TRBV19 and TRBJ2-3; perhaps TRBD2 as D (7 bases). Trimming cost V 5 bases and J 11 bases, with 14 bases left between them. The V gene's germline CDR1 is LNHDA and CDR2 SQIVND (reference sequence). CDR3 length equals 12 residues. The CDR3 protein is CASSGGAGEQYF. In nucleotides, the CDR3 is TGTGCCAGTAGTGGGGGGGCAGGAGAGCAGTATTTT. The full variable domain, in which reference TRBV19 and TRBJ2-3 provide the parts outside the CDR3, is DGGITQSPKYLFRKEGQNVTLSCEQNLNHDAMYWYRQDPGQGLRLIYYSQIVNDFQKGDIAEGYSVSREKKESFPLTVTSAQKNPTAFYLCASSGGAGEQYFGPGTRLTVL.

This clone was counted a single time. The chain is built from TRBV6-1 and TRBJ2-2; TRBD1 matches 11 bases. The trim removed 7 bases at V and 6 bases at J, leaving 7 bases unmatched. There are 15 residues in the CDR3. CDR1 and CDR2 from the germline V gene are MNHNS and SASEGT. CDR3 residues: CASNSGTGGPGELFF. CDR3 nucleotides: TGTGCCAGCAATTCCGGGACAGGGGGACCCGGGGAGCTGTTTTTT.

The rearrangement joins TRBV19 to TRBJ2-7; tentatively, D is TRBD1 or TRBD2 (5 bases each). The CDR3 is 13 residues long. With 0 bases removed from V and 6 bases from J, the gap between germline ends came to 9 bases. Looked up from germline, CDR1 is LNHDA and CDR2 is SQIVND (reference sequence). CDR3 sequence: CASSIDNGGEQYF. Here the CDR3 DNA reads TGTGCCAGTAGTATAGACAATGGGGGCGAGCAGTACTTC.

J is TRBJ2-7 and V is TRBV5-5; D assignment may be TRBD1 or TRBD2 (5 bases each). The CDR3 totals 13 residues. With 10 bases removed from V and 3 bases from J, the gap between germline ends came to 17 bases. In germline, CDR1 is SGHKS, CDR2 YYEKEE (reference sequence). CDR3 sequence: CAAGAGGDYEQYF. The CDR3 nucleotides read TGTGCCGCCGGGGCCGGTGGGGACTACGAGCAGTACTTC.

The chain combines TRBV19 with TRBJ2-3; D gene uncertain. Germline V lookup: CDR1 LNHDA, CDR2 SQIVND (reference sequence). CDR3 size: 17 residues. V was cut by 2 bases and J by 3 bases, with 18 bases left in between. CDR3 sequence: CASSIRAAIGLTDTQYF. As DNA, the CDR3 is TGTGCCAGTAGTATACGGGCCGCAATCGGTTTGACAGATACGCAGTATTTT.

The chain has TRBV13 and TRBJ2-3; 12 bases fit TRBD2. J gave up 4 bases and V 4 bases, and 12 bases lay outside the gene matches. Germline assignment: CDR1 PRHDT and CDR2 FYEKMQ (reference sequence). CDR3 length: 18 residues. The CDR3 coding sequence is TGTGCCAGCAGCTCACTACTTCCTAGCGGGAGGGCCGCAGATACGCAGTATTTT. Its translation: CASSSLLPSGRAADTQYF.

V gene TRBV7-8 combines with J gene TRBJ2-1; 10 bases are a match to TRBD2. After removal of 4 bases from V and 8 bases from J, the junction contained 8 bases not matched to a gene. The CDR3 has 15 residues. Germline CDR1 and CDR2: SGHVS and FQNEAQ. CDR3 sequence reads: CASSSLSGRADEQFF. CDR3 nucleotide sequence: TGTGCCAGCAGCTCTCTCAGCGGGAGGGCCGATGAGCAGTTCTTC. The whole variable domain, remainder taken from reference TRBV7-8 and TRBJ2-1, is GAGVSQSPRYKVAKRGQDVALRCDPISGHVSLFWYQQALGQGPEFLTYFQNEAQLDKSGLPSDRFFAERPEGSVSTLKIQRTQQEDSAVYLCASSSLSGRADEQFFGPGTRLTVL.

On this clone itself: Relative to the germline gene, one junction end is altered; a read error may explain this. V usage is TRBV7-7 and J usage is TRBJ2-1; 11 nucleotides line up with TRBD2. This CDR3 region has 15 residues. Germline lookup yields CDR1 SSHAT and CDR2 FNYEAQ (reference sequence). The CDR3 here is CASSLDSGRAGEQFF. The DNA for the CDR3 is TGTGCTAGCAGCTTAGATAGCGGGAGGGCCGGGGAGCAGTTCTTC.